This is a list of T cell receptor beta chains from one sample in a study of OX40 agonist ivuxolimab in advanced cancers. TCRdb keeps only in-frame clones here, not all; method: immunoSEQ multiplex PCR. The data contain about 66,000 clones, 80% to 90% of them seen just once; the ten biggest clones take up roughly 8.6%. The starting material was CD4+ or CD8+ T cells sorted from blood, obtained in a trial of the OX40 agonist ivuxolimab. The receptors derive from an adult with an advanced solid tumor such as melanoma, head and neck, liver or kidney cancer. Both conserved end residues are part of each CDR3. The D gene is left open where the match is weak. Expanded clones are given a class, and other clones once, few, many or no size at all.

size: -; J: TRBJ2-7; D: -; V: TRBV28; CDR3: CATRDGFLYEQYF; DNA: TGTGCCACCAGGGACGGTTTTCTCTACGAGCAGTACTTC
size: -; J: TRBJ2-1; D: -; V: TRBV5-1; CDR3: CASSLLGARGDNEQFF; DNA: TGCGCCAGCAGCTTGTTGGGGGCCAGGGGCGACAATGAGCAGTTCTTC
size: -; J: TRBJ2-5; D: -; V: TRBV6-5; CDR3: CASSYGWETQYF; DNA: TGTGCCAGCAGTTACGGGTGGGAGACCCAGTACTTC
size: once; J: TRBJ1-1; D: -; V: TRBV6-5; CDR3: CASRKTVSTEAFF; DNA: TGTGCCAGCAGAAAGACAGTAAGCACTGAAGCTTTCTTT
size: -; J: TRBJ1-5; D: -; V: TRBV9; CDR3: CARDRDRSNQPQHF; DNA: TGTGCCAGGGACCGGGACCGGAGCAATCAGCCCCAGCATTTT
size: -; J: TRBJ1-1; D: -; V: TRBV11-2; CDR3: CASTNDGGVLDTEAFF; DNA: TGTGCCAGCACCAACGACGGCGGGGTGTTGGACACTGAAGCTTTCTTT
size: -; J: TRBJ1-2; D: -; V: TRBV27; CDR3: CASSGSYGYTF; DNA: TGTGCCAGCAGTGGTTCTTATGGCTACACCTTC
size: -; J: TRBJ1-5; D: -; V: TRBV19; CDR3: CASSSFRSADQPQHF; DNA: TGTGCCAGTAGTAGCTTCCGCAGCGCGGATCAGCCCCAGCATTTT
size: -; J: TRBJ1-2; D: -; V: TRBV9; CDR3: CASSVGDSYPDGYTF; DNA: TGTGCCAGCAGCGTGGGGGACTCCTACCCGGATGGCTACACCTTC
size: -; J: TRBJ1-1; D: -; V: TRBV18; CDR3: CASSPGVANTEAFF; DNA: TGTGCCAGCTCACCGGGGGTGGCGAACACTGAAGCTTTCTTT
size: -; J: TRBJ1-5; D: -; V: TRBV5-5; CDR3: CASRLDRNSNQPQHF; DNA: TGTGCCAGCAGACTGGACCGCAATAGCAATCAGCCCCAGCATTTT
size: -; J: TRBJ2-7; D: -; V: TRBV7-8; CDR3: CASSLVRQGYEQYF; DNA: TGTGCCAGCAGCTTAGTAAGGCAGGGATACGAGCAGTACTTC
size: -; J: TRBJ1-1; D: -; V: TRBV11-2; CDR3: CASSFLSIGVINTEAFF; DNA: TGTGCCAGCAGCTTTCTATCCATTGGGGTGATCAACACTGAAGCTTTCTTT
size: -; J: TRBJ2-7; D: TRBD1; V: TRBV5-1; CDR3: CASNPRDRSAEQYF; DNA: TGCGCCAGCAACCCACGGGACAGATCGGCGGAGCAGTACTTC
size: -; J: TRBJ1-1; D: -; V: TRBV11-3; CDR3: CASSFNRATEAFF; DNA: TGTGCCAGCAGCTTCAATAGGGCCACTGAAGCTTTCTTT
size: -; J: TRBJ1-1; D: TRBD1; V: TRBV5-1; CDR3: CASRSTGGPSNTEAFF; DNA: TGCGCCAGCAGGTCTACAGGGGGCCCGTCGAACACTGAAGCTTTCTTT
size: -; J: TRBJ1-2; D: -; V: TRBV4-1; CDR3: CASSLRGNNYGYTF; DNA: TGCGCCAGCAGCCTGAGGGGGAATAACTATGGCTACACCTTC
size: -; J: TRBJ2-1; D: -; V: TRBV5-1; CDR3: CASSNSLGSYNEQFF; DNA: TGCGCCAGCAGCAACAGCCTCGGCTCCTACAATGAGCAGTTCTTC
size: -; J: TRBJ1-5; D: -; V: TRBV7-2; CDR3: CASTLKGGDGQPQHF; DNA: TGTGCCAGCACCCTCAAGGGGGGAGACGGGCAGCCCCAGCATTTT
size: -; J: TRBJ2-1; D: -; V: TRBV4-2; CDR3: CASSQELQRGGNEQFF; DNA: TGTGCCAGCAGCCAAGAACTACAGAGGGGGGGCAATGAGCAGTTCTTC
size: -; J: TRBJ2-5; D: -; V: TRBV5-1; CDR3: CASWGDRPQETQYF; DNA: TGCGCCAGCTGGGGAGATCGGCCGCAAGAGACCCAGTACTTC
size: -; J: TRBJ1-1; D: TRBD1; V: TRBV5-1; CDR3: CASSLLGGLNTEAFF; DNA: TGCGCCAGCAGCTTACTAGGGGGCTTGAACACTGAAGCTTTCTTT
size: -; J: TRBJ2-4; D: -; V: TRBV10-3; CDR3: CAISDSTNRGNIQYF; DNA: TGTGCCATCAGCGATTCAACTAATCGGGGAAACATTCAGTACTTC
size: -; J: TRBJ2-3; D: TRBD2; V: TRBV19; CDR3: CASSRGTSGPYTQYF; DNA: TGTGCCAGTAGTCGGGGGACTAGCGGGCCATATACGCAGTATTTT
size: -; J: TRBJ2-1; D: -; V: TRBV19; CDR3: CASTRQVSYNEQFF; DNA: TGTGCCTCAACCCGACAGGTCTCCTACAATGAGCAGTTCTTC
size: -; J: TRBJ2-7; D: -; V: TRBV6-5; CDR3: CASSGGSYEQYF; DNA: TGTGCCAGCAGTGGGGGCTCCTACGAGCAGTACTTC
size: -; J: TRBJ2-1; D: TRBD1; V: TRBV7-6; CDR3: CASSSRQGPLNEQFF; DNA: TGTGCCAGCAGCTCCAGACAGGGTCCCCTCAATGAGCAGTTCTTC
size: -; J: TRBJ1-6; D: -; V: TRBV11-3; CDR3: CASLFQGKDSPLHF; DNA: TGTGCCAGCTTATTTCAAGGTAAGGATTCACCCCTCCACTTT
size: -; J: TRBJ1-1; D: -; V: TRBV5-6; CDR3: CASSLERIPEAFF; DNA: TGTGCCAGCAGCTTAGAAAGGATCCCTGAAGCTTTCTTT
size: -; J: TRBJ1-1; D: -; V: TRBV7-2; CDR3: CASSLDRASTTEAFF; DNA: TGTGCCAGCAGCTTAGACAGGGCTAGCACCACTGAAGCTTTCTTT
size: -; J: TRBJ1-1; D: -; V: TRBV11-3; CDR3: CASSLEGGTEAFF; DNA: TGTGCCAGCAGCTTAGAAGGGGGCACTGAAGCTTTCTTT
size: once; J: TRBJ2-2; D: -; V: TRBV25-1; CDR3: CASSVRDAYTGELFF; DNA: TGTGCCAGCAGTGTACGTGATGCATACACCGGGGAGCTGTTTTTT
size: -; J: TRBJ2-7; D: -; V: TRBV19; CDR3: CASRPGRGTYEQYF; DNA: TGTGCCAGTCGCCCGGGTCGGGGGACCTACGAGCAGTACTTC
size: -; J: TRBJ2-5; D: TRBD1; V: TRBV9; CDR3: CASSVQGVSRTQYF; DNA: TGTGCCAGCAGCGTACAGGGGGTTTCCCGGACCCAGTACTTC
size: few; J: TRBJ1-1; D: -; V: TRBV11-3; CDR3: CASSFPRGVGTEAFF; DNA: TGTGCCAGCAGCTTCCCCAGGGGAGTGGGCACTGAAGCTTTCTTT
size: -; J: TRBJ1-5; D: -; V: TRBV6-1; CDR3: CASTSGGAHQPQHF; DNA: TGTGCCAGCACCTCGGGGGGGGCCCATCAGCCCCAGCATTTT
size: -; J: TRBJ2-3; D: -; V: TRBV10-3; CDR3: CAISSDNTDTQYF; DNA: TGTGCCATCAGCTCGGACAACACAGATACGCAGTATTTT
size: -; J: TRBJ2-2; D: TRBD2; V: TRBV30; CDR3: CASAGGVNTGELFF; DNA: TGTGCCTCCGCGGGGGGGGTGAACACCGGGGAGCTGTTTTTT
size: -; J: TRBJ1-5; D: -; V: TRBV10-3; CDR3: CAISVEGDQPQHF; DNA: TGTGCCATCAGCGTGGAGGGGGATCAGCCCCAGCATTTT
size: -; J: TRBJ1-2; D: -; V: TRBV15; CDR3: CATSRDAGPGQVPGYTF; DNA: TGTGCCACCAGCAGAGATGCGGGCCCGGGACAAGTTCCCGGCTACACCTTC
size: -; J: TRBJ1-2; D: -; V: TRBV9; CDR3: CASSVQGLFGYTF; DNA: TGTGCCAGCAGCGTGCAGGGGCTCTTTGGCTACACCTTC
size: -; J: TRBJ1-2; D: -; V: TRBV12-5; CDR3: CASGLVLSSYTF; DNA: TGTGCTAGTGGTTTGGTACTGTCCTCCTACACCTTC
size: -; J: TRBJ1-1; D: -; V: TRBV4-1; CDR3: CASSRMWLLNTEAFF; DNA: TGCGCCAGCAGCCGGATGTGGCTGCTGAACACTGAAGCTTTCTTT
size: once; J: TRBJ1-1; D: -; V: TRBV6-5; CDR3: CASSYSMQGTEAFF; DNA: TGTGCCAGCAGTTACTCTATGCAGGGTACTGAAGCTTTCTTT
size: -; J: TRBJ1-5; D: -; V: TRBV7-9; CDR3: CASSLEGLTAPQHF; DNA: TGTGCCAGCAGCTTAGAGGGTCTAACGGCGCCCCAGCATTTT